Following are 16 T cell receptor beta chains from one sample sequenced in a study of blood T cells in healthy people across ages. A second PCR, run for roughly 7 to 12 cycles, used a sample-barcoded 5' primer plus a J-beta primer mix. In TCRdb, the 5' RACE reads were re-called with MiXCR into one record per CDR3 protein. The sample has 600,000 to 850,000 distinct CDR3 sequences, about 25% seen once. These data were likewise used in another study, on T cells of mothers and their children.

The sequencing sample was made of blood. These receptors were collected from a boy younger than 18 in good health.

Here the CDR3 reads CANRDSGGYNEQFF. CDR3 sequence (DNA): TGTGCCAACAGGGATAGCGGGGGGTACAATGAGCAGTTCTTC. The chain is built from TRBV25-1 and TRBJ2-5, with 10 bases lining up with TRBD2. The closer fit of TRBJ2-1 to the DNA end suggests the J call may be wrong. Germline V lookup: CDR1 MGHDK, CDR2 SYGVNS. The CDR3 runs 14 residues.

This chain links TRBV24-1 with TRBJ2-2, with 9 bases identical to TRBD1. Losses at the gene ends were 0 bases for V and 3 bases for J; bases not matched to a gene: 7. There are 18 residues in the CDR3. Looked up from germline, CDR1 is KGHDR and CDR2 is SFDVKD. The CDR3 here is CATSDLSDRGGDTGELFF. For the CDR3, the DNA is TGTGCCACCAGTGATTTGTCGGACAGGGGAGGGGACACCGGGGAGCTGTTTTTT.

In this sample, this clonotype turned up a few times. The chain is built from TRBV28 and TRBJ2-5, with D perhaps TRBD1 (6 bases). The CDR3 consists of 14 residues. Germline CDR1 is MDHEN and CDR2 is SYDVKM. Trimming shortened V by 2 bases and J by 3 bases, and 10 bases separated the two germline ends. In DNA form, the CDR3 reads TGTGCCAGCAGTTTAGGGGGACAAGAAGAGACCCAGTACTTC. It translates to CASSLGGQEETQYF.

The chain combines TRBV13 with TRBJ1-6, with 7 bases lining up with TRBD1. The ends lost 5 bases at V and 14 bases at J; junction bases unmatched: 15. The CDR3 is made up of 15 amino acids. CDR1 is PRHDT, CDR2 FYEKMQ, per germline (reference sequence). The CDR3 region is CASSLRDRTGLALHF. The CDR3 region has the DNA TGTGCCAGCAGCCTCCGCGATAGGACAGGTTTAGCCCTCCACTTT.

V is TRBV20-1 and J is TRBJ2-1; 9 bases are shared with TRBD2. The DNA end lines up better with TRBJ2-5; the J call may be wrong. Germline CDR1 and CDR2: DFQATT and SNEGSKA (reference sequence). This CDR3 has 16 residues. As DNA, the CDR3 is TGCAGTGCTAGAACCCCCCGGGCGAGCGGGGGGGAGACCCAGTACTTC. Its protein is CSARTPRASGGETQYF.

The J gene is TRBJ2-7, the V gene TRBV5-1; D is ambiguous. This CDR3 has 13 residues. Germline V gene data show CDR1 as SGHRS and CDR2 as YFSETQ. The V end was cut by 0 bases, the J end by 4 bases, with 8 bases between. The CDR3 spells CASSLEADYEQYF. DNA for the CDR3: TGCGCCAGCAGCTTGGAGGCGGATTACGAGCAGTACTTC.

The J gene is TRBJ1-2, the V gene TRBV10-2; TRBD1 aligns across 7 bases. V trimming: 3 bases; J trimming: 8 bases; junction bases outside the gene matches: 0. This CDR3 comprises 11 residues. The germline V gene encodes CDR1 WSHSY and CDR2 SAAADI. The CDR3 DNA reads as TGCGCCAGCAGTGAACAGGGGGGCTACACCTTC. This sequence encodes CASSEQGGYTF.

The chain is built from TRBV25-1 and TRBJ1-2, with D possibly being TRBD1 (6 bases). The CDR3 is 17 amino acids. V was cut by 1 base and J by 4 bases, with 19 bases left in between. Germline V lookup: CDR1 MGHDK, CDR2 SYGVNS. CDR3 in DNA: TGTGCCAGCAGTGAATTAGGGGGGGCTGAACGGATCTATGGCTACACCTTC. Residues: CASSELGGAERIYGYTF.

A note on this clonotype: A read error may be the cause here, since a much bigger clone is one base away. This rearrangement joins TRBV20-1 to TRBJ2-5; D remains ambiguous. Germline V gives CDR1 DFQATT, CDR2 SNEGSKA (reference sequence). CDR3 size: 13 residues. V was shortened by 3 bases and J by 0 bases, with 8 bases between the two germline ends. The DNA of the CDR3 is TGCAGTGCTAGCAGAGGCAACCAAGAGACCCAGTACTTC. This encodes CSASRGNQETQYF.

V and J are TRBV2 and TRBJ2-7, with 7 bases lining up with TRBD1. Germline V CDR1 and CDR2: SNHLY, FYNNEI. V was pared by 0 bases and J by 3 bases, with 5 bases of the junction left unmatched. CDR3 length equals 15 residues. This CDR3 is CASSEAQGVYYEQYF. CDR3 nucleotide sequence: TGTGCCAGCAGTGAAGCGCAGGGGGTCTACTACGAGCAGTACTTC.

This clonotype was observed a handful of times. The chain carries TRBV19 and TRBJ2-1, with D uncertain. Germline V lookup: CDR1 LNHDA, CDR2 SQIVND (reference sequence). Trimming took 6 bases from V and 9 from J, leaving 9 bases between them. CDR3 length equals 11 residues. CDR3 sequence (DNA): TGTGCCAGTAGCTCAGTCGCTGAGCAGTTCTTC. Residues: CASSSVAEQFF. The full variable domain, in which reference TRBV19 and TRBJ2-1 provide the parts outside the CDR3, is DGGITQSPKYLFRKEGQNVTLSCEQNLNHDAMYWYRQDPGQGLRLIYYSQIVNDFQKGDIAEGYSVSREKKESFPLTVTSAQKNPTAFYLCASSSVAEQFFGPGTRLTVL.

The chain joins TRBV4-1 to TRBJ2-2, with D possibly TRBD2 on 6 matching bases. This CDR3 has 15 amino acids. The germline gives CDR1 MGHRA, CDR2 YSYEKL. V shed 1 base and J shed 4 bases, with 10 bases lying between them. The CDR3: CASSQAGTPTGELFF. The CDR3 bases are TGCGCCAGCAGCCAAGCAGGGACTCCCACCGGGGAGCTGTTTTTT.

This clonotype was found a few times. V and J are TRBV11-3 and TRBJ2-5; TRBD1 matches 7 bases. The tail of the sequence fits TRBJ2-7 better, so the J call may be wrong. This CDR3 is 14 amino acids long. CDR1 SGHNT and CDR2 YENEEA come from the germline V gene. The CDR3 protein is CASSWDRASYEQYF. The CDR3 DNA is TGTGCCAGCAGCTGGGACAGAGCCTCCTACGAGCAGTACTTC.

The chain couples TRBV25-1 to TRBJ2-7; D perhaps matches TRBD2 (5 bases). V lost 4 bases, J lost 7 bases, and 14 bases lay in between. The germline V gene has CDR1 MGHDK and CDR2 SYGVNS. This CDR3 region has 13 residues. This CDR3 reads CASSVTGSGEQYF. The DNA for the CDR3 is TGTGCCAGCAGTGTCACGGGATCTGGGGAGCAGTACTTC.

The genes are TRBV6-5 and TRBJ2-7; TRBD2 might be the D (5 bases). The CDR3 is made up of 14 amino acids. Looked up from germline, CDR1 is MNHEY and CDR2 is SVGAGI. V shed 2 bases and J shed 3 bases, with 11 bases lying between them. This CDR3 reads CASSYGPRGYEQYF. In nucleotides, the CDR3 is TGTGCCAGCAGTTACGGGCCACGGGGCTACGAGCAGTACTTC.

This chain uses TRBV4-3 with TRBJ2-5; either TRBD1 or TRBD2 may supply D (5 bases each). Trimming pared 0 bases from V and 5 bases from J, leaving 16 bases between. Germline CDR1 is LGHNA and CDR2 is YSLEER. The CDR3 sequence is 16 residues long. The CDR3 reads CASSQEHRLTGETQYF. DNA for the CDR3: TGCGCCAGCAGCCAAGAACACAGGCTAACGGGGGAGACCCAGTACTTC.